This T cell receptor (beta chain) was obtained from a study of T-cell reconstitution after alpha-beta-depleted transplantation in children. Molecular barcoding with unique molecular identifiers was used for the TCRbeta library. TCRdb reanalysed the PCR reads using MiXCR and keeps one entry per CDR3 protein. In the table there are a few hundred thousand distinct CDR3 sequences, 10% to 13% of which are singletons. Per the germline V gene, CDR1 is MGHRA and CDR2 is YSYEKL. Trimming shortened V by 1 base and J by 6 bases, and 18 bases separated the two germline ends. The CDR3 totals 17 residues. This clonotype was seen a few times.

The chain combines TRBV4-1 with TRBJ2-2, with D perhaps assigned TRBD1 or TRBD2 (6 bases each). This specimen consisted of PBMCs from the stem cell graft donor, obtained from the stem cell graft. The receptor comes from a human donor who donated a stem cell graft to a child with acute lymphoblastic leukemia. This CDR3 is CASSQAVGGLRSGELFF. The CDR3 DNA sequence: TGCGCCAGCAGCCAAGCGGTGGGGGGCTTAAGATCCGGGGAGCTGTTTTTT.